This T cell receptor (beta chain) came from a study of cytomegalovirus exposure and HLA in healthy donors. The donors were in the roughly 130-subject validation cohort, distinct from the approximately 700-subject first cohort. Clones were sequenced by immunoSEQ multiplex PCR, and TCRdb holds only the in-frame ones, with some missing. The profile shows over 60,000 clones, 85% to 95% of them singletons. Study results and limitations: Researchers counted over 150 TCR beta chains as cytomegalovirus-associated. For most TCR sequences rarity was the rule, although some public TCRs occurred in many donors. In vitro checks showed that a few CMV-associated chains really do target CMV antigens.

V lost 5 bases and J lost 7, with 21 bases in between. This CDR3 is built from 16 residues. The germline CDR1 and CDR2 sequences are LNHNV and YYDKDF (reference sequence). Comment on this clone: The antigen is unknown.

The source of this sequence is a man younger than 30 in good health and CMV-seronegative. V is TRBV15 and J is TRBJ1-5; possible D gene TRBD1, 5 bases. Material for sequencing was PBMCs. CDR3 bases: TGTGCCACCAGCGGAACGACCGGGGCGGGGATACAGCCCCAGCATTTT. It translates to CATSGTTGAGIQPQHF.